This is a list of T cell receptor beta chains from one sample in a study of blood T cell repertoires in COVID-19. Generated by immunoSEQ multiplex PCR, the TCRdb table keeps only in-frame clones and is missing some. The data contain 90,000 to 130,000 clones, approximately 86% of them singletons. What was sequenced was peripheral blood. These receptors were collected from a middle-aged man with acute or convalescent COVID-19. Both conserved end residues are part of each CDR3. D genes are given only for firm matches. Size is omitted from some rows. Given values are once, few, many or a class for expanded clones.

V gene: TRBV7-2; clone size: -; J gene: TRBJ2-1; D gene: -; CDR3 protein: CASSLEGAGTFNEQFF; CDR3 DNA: TGTGCCAGCAGCTTAGAAGGGGCCGGGACTTTCAATGAGCAGTTCTTC
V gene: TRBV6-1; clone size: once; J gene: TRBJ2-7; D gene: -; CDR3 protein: CASSEASGPREQYF; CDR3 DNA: TGTGCCAGCAGTGAAGCATCGGGTCCCCGCGAGCAGTACTTC
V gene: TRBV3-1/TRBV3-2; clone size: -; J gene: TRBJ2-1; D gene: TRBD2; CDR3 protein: CASSESGRNNEQFF; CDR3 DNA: TGTGCCAGCAGCGAGAGCGGGAGGAACAATGAGCAGTTCTTC
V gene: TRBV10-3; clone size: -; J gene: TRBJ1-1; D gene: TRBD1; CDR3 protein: CAISERDRGSGTEAFF; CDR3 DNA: TGTGCCATCAGTGAGAGGGACAGGGGCTCGGGGACTGAAGCTTTCTTT
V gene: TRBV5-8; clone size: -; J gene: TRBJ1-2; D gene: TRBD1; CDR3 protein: CASSPWDRGNYGYTF; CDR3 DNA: TGTGCCAGCAGCCCCTGGGACAGGGGAAACTATGGCTACACCTTC
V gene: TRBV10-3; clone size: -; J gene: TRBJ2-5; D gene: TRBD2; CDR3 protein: CATIAGDHHQTQYF; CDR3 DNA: TGTGCCACCATAGCGGGAGACCATCACCAGACCCAGTACTTC
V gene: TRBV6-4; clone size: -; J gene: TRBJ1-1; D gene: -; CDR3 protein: CASSDHVNTEAFF; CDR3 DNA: TGTGCCAGCAGTGACCATGTGAACACTGAAGCTTTCTTT
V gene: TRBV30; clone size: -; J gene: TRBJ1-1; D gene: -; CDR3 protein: CAWSPGREGTEAFF; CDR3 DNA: TGTGCCTGGAGTCCCGGCAGGGAGGGCACTGAAGCTTTCTTT
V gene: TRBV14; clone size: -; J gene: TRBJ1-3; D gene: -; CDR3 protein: CASSQVHLTDSAGNTIYF; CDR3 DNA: TGTGCCAGCAGCCAAGTCCATCTTACCGACAGTGCGGGAAACACCATATATTTT
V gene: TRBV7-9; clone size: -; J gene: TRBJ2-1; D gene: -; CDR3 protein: CASSLGRISSPPGNEQFF; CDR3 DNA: TGTGCCAGCAGCTTAGGGAGGATCAGCTCCCCCCCCGGGAATGAGCAGTTCTTC
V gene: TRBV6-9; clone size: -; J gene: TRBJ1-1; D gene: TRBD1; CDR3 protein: CASSSGTGTLEAFF; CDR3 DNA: TGTGCCAGCAGTTCCGGGACAGGCACGTTGGAAGCTTTCTTT
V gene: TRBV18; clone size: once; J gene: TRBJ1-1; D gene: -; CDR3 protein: CASSPGGSNTEAFF; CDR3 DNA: TGTGCCAGCTCACCAGGGGGGTCTAACACTGAAGCTTTCTTT
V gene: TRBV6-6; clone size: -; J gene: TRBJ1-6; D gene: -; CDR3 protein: CASSRNVYLEGGDNSPLHF; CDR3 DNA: TGTGCCAGCAGTCGGAACGTATATTTGGAGGGTGGGGATAATTCACCCCTCCACTTT
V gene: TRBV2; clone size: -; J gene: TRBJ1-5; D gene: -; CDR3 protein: CASSAVGQDQPQHF; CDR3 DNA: TGTGCCAGCAGTGCCGTGGGGCAGGACCAGCCCCAGCATTTT
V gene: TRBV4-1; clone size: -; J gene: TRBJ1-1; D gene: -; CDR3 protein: CASSQWAGALNTEAFF; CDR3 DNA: TGCGCCAGCAGCCAGTGGGCAGGGGCCTTGAACACTGAAGCTTTCTTT
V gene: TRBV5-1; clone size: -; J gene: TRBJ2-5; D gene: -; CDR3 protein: CASSLRTGGGETQYF; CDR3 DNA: TGCGCCAGCAGCTTGCGAACAGGAGGAGGGGAGACCCAGTACTTC
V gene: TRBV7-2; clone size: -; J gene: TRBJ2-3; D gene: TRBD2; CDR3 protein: CASSLVSGRPTDTQYF; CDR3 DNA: TGTGCCAGCAGCTTAGTGAGCGGGAGGCCCACAGATACGCAGTATTTT
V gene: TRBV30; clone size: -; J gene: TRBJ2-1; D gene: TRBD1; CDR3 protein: CAWAAGTGYNEQFF; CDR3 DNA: TGTGCCTGGGCCGCCGGGACAGGATACAATGAGCAGTTCTTC
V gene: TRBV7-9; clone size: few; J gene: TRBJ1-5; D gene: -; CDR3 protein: CASSFPNQPQHF; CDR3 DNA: TGTGCCAGCAGCTTTCCTAATCAGCCCCAGCATTTT
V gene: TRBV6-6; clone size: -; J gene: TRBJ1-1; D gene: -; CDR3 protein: CASSYRGAGEAFF; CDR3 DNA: TGTGCCAGCAGTTACCGGGGGGCGGGTGAAGCTTTCTTT
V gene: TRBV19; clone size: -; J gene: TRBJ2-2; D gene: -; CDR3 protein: CASSIGGAAGELFF; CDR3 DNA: TGTGCCAGTAGTATTGGGGGGGCCGCCGGGGAGCTGTTTTTT
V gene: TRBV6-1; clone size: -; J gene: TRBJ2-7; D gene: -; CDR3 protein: CASSEAYRAYEQYF; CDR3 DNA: TGTGCCAGCAGTGAAGCTTACAGGGCCTACGAGCAGTACTTC
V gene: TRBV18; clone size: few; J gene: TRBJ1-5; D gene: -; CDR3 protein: CASSPTTDQPQHF; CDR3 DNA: TGTGCCAGCTCACCAACGACAGATCAGCCCCAGCATTTT
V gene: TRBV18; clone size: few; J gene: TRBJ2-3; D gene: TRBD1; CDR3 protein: CASSPSGQDRGTDTQYF; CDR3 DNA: TGTGCCAGCTCACCAAGCGGACAGGACCGAGGCACAGATACGCAGTATTTT
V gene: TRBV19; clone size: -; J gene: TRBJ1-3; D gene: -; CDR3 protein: CASSVTGAGNTIYF; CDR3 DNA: TGTGCCAGTAGTGTTACAGGAGCTGGAAACACCATATATTTT
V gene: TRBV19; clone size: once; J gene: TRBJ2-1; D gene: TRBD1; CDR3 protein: CASSDLQGSSYNEQFF; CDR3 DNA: TGTGCCAGTAGTGACCTACAGGGGAGCTCCTACAATGAGCAGTTCTTC
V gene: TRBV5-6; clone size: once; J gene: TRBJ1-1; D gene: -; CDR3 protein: CASSLTGVTEAFF; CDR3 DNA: TGTGCCAGCAGCTTGACGGGGGTCACTGAAGCTTTCTTT
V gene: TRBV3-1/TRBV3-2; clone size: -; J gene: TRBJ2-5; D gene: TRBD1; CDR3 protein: CASSQEDRGVRETQYF; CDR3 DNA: TGTGCCAGCAGCCAAGAAGACAGGGGGGTTCGGGAGACCCAGTACTTC
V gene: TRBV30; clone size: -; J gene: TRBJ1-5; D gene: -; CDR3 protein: CAWSVPGPGAGQPQHF; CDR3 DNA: TGTGCCTGGAGTGTCCCTGGGCCTGGAGCGGGTCAGCCCCAGCATTTT
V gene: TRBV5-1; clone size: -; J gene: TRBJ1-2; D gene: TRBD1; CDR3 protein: CASSLLQGGYGYTF; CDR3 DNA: TGCGCCAGCAGCTTGTTACAGGGGGGCTATGGCTACACCTTC
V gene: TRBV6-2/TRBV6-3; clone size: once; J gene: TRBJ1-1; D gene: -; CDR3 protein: CASSRGGFEAFF; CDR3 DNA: TGTGCCAGCAGCCGGGGAGGGTTTGAAGCTTTCTTT
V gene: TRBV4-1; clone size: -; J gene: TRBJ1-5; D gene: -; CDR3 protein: CASSQDRGLQPQHF; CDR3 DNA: TGCGCCAGCAGCCAAGATCGGGGGTTGCAGCCCCAGCATTTT
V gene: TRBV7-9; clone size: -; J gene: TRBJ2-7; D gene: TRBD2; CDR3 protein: CASSQGLGENYEQYF; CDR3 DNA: TGTGCCAGCAGCCAGGGACTAGGGGAAAACTACGAGCAGTACTTC
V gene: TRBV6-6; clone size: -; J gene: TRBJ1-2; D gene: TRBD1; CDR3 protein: CASSPPAYLTGGDYGYTF; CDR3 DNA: TGTGCCAGCAGTCCTCCGGCCTACCTGACAGGGGGCGACTATGGCTACACCTTC
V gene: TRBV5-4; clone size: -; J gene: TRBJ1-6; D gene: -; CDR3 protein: CASSRDGFGQLSTRSF; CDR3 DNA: TGTGCCAGCAGCCGGGACGGCTTTGGACAGTTGTCCACTCGGTCATTT
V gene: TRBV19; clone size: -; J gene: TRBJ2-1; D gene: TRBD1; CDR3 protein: CASSRGTGSSYNEQFF; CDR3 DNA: TGTGCCAGTAGTAGGGGGACAGGGAGTTCCTACAATGAGCAGTTCTTC
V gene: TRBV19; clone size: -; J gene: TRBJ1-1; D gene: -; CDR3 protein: CASSVITGINTEAFF; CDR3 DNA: TGTGCCAGTAGTGTGATAACAGGGATTAACACTGAAGCTTTCTTT
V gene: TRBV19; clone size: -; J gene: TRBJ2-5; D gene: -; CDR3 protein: CASSILEEETQYF; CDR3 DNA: TGTGCCAGTAGTATACTAGAAGAAGAGACCCAGTACTTC
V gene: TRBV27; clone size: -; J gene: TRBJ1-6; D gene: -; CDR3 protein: CASSLSRVDSPLHF; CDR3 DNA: TGTGCCAGCAGTTTATCCAGGGTGGATTCACCCCTCCACTTT
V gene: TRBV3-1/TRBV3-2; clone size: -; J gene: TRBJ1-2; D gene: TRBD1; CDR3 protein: CASNSHSGGGYGYTF; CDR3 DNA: TGTGCCAGCAACTCACACTCAGGGGGAGGCTATGGCTACACCTTC
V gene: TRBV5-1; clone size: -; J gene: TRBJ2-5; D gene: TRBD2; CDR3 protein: CASTAGGETQYF; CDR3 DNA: TGCGCCAGCACTGCGGGGGGAGAGACCCAGTACTTC
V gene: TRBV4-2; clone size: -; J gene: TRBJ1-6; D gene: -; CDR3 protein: CASSQIRSMDYSPLHF; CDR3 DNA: TGTGCCAGCAGCCAAATAAGGTCTATGGACTATTCACCCCTCCACTTT
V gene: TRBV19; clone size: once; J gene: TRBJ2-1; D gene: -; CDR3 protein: CASSGTGGLYNEQFF; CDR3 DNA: TGTGCCAGTAGTGGCACGGGGGGCCTATACAATGAGCAGTTCTTC
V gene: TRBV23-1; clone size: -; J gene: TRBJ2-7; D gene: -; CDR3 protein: CASPRTVGGCIHEQYF; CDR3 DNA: TGCGCCAGCCCCCGAACCGTTGGGGGGTGCATCCACGAGCAGTACTTC
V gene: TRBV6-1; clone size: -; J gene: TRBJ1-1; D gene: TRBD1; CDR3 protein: CASSEVETGILWAFF; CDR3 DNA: TGTGCCAGCAGTGAAGTGGAGACAGGGATTTTGTGGGCTTTCTTT
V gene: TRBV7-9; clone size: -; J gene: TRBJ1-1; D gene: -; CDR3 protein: CASSFKGGKAEAFF; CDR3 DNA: TGTGCCAGCAGCTTTAAGGGAGGAAAGGCTGAAGCTTTCTTT
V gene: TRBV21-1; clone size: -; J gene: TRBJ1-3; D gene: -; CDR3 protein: CASKTGTGALSGNTIYF; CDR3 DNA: TGTGCCAGCAAGACCGGGACAGGGGCCCTCTCTGGAAACACCATATATTTT
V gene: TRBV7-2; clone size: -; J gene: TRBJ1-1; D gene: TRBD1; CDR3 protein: CASSYDRGQTFF; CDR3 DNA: TGTGCCAGCAGCTATGACAGGGGGCAGACTTTCTTT
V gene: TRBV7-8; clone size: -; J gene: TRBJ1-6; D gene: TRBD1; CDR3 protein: CASSVVGGQVAKGDNSPLHF; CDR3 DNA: TGTGCCAGCAGCGTAGTAGGGGGACAGGTTGCGAAAGGGGATAATTCACCCCTCCACTTT